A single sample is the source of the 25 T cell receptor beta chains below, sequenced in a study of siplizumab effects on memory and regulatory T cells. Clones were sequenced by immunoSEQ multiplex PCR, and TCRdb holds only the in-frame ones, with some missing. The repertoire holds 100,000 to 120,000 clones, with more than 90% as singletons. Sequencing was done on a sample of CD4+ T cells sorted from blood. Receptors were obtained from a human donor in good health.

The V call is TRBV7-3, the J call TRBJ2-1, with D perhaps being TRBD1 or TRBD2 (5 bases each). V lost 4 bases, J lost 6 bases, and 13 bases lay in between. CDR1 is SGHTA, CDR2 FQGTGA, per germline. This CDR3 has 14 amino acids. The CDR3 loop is CASSSRDAGNEQFF. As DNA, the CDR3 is TGTGCCAGCAGCTCCCGGGACGCTGGCAATGAGCAGTTCTTC.

The CDR3 sequence is CASSVGPNSPLHF. DNA of the CDR3: TGTGCCAGCAGTGTAGGTCCAAATTCACCCCTCCACTTT. This chain connects TRBV25-1 to TRBJ1-6, with D unresolved. Looked up from germline, CDR1 is MGHDK and CDR2 is SYGVNS. The V end lost 4 bases, the J end lost 7 bases, and 8 bases lay between the germline ends. The CDR3 extends over 13 amino acids.

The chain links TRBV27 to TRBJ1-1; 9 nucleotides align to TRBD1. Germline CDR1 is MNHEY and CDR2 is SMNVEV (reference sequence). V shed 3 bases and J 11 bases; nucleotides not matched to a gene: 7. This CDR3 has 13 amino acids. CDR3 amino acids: CASSFGTGRGAFF. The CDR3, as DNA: TGTGCCAGCAGTTTCGGGACAGGGAGGGGGGCTTTCTTT.

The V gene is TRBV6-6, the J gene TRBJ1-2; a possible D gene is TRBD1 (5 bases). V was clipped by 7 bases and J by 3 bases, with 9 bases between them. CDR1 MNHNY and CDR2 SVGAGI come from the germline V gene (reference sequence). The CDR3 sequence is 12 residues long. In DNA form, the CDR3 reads TGTGCCAGCACCCGGGGCGACTATGGCTACACCTTC. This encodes CASTRGDYGYTF.

The CDR3 here is CASSLGWTGLDEKLFF. In DNA form, the CDR3 reads TGTGCCAGCAGCTTGGGTTGGACAGGTCTGGATGAAAAACTGTTTTTT. This chain joins TRBV5-8 and TRBJ1-4; 7 bases fit TRBD1. Germline values: CDR1 SGHTS, CDR2 YDEGEE. J gave up 6 bases and V 0 bases, and 8 bases lay outside the gene matches. The CDR3 runs 16 residues.

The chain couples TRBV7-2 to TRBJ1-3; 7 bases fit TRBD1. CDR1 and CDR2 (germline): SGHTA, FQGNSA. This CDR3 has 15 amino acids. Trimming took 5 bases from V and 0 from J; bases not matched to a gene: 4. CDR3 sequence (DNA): TGTGCCAGCAGCCCACAGGGGTTCTCTGGAAACACCATATATTTT. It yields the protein CASSPQGFSGNTIYF.

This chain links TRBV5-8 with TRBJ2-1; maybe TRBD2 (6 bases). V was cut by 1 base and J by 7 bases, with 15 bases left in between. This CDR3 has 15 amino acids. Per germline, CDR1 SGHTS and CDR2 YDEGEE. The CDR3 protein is CASSLLLAFINEQFF. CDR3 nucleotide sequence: TGTGCCAGCAGCTTGTTACTAGCTTTTATTAATGAGCAGTTCTTC.

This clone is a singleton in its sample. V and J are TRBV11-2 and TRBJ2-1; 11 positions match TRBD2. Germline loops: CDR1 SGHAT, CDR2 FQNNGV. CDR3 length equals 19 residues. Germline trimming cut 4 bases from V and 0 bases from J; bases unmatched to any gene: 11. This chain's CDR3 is CASSSFPGTSGPSYNEQFF. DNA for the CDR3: TGTGCCAGCAGCTCCTTTCCCGGGACTAGCGGCCCCTCCTACAATGAGCAGTTCTTC.

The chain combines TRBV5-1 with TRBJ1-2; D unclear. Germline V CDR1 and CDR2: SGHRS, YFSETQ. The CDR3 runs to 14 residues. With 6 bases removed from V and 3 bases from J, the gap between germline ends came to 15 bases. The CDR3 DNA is TGCGCCAGCATGCCTGGCCAGGCACACTATGGCTACACCTTC. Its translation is CASMPGQAHYGYTF.

CDR3 sequence reads: CASRFIVNEKLFF. The CDR3 coding sequence is TGTGCCAGCAGATTTATTGTTAATGAAAAACTGTTTTTT. The chain employs TRBV2 and TRBJ1-4; unclear D gene. This CDR3 region has 13 residues. The germline CDR1 and CDR2 sequences are SNHLY and FYNNEI. V was clipped by 6 bases and J by 4 bases, with 9 bases between them.

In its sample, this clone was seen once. This CDR3 is CASSLARPGANVLTF. The CDR3 DNA is TGTGCCAGTAGCCTAGCCCGACCCGGGGCCAACGTCCTGACTTTC. This rearrangement joins TRBV19 to TRBJ2-6; a possible D gene is TRBD2 (5 bases). The CDR3 length is 15 residues. Germline CDR1 LNHDA, CDR2 SQIVND (reference sequence). Trimming removed 6 bases at V and 4 bases at J, with 13 bases between.

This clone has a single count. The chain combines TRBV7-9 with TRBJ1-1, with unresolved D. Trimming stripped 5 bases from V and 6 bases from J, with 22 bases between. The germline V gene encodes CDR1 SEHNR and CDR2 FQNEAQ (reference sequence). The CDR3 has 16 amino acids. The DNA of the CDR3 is TGTGCCAGCAGCCCAAGACCGGGTTTATTCTACGCTGAAGCTTTCTTT. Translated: CASSPRPGLFYAEAFF.

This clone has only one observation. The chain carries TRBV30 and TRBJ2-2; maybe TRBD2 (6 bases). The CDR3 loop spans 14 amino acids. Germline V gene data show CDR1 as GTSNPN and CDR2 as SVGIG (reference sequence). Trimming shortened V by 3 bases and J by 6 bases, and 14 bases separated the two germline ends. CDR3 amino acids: CAWRTTGVPGELFF. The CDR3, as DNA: TGTGCCTGGAGAACGACGGGGGTCCCCGGGGAGCTGTTTTTT.

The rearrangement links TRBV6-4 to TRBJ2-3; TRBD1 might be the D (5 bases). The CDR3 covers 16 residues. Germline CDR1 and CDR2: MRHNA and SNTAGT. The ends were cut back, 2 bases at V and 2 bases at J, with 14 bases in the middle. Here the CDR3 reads CASSDRPGFTTDTQYF. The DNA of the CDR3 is TGTGCCAGCAGTGACAGGCCAGGGTTCACCACAGATACGCAGTATTTT.

The CDR3 protein is CASSPFSRTEAFF. The CDR3 nucleotides are TGTGCCAGCTCACCATTCTCGAGGACTGAAGCTTTCTTT. The rearrangement uses TRBV18 and TRBJ1-1; D is undetermined. V was trimmed by 2 bases and J by 5 bases, leaving 9 bases between them. CDR1 and CDR2 from the germline V gene are KGHSH and LQKENI. The CDR3 spans 13 residues.

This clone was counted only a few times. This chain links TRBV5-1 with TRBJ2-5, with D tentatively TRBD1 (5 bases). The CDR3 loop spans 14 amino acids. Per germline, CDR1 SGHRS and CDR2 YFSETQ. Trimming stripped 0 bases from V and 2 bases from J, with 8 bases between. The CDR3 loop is CASSLGQQQETQYF. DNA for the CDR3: TGCGCCAGCAGCTTGGGACAGCAGCAAGAGACCCAGTACTTC. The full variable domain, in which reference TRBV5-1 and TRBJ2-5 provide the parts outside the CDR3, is KAGVTQTPRYLIKTRGQQVTLSCSPISGHRSVSWYQQTPGQGLQFLFEYFSETQRNKGNFPGRFSGRQFSNSRSEMNVSTLELGDSALYLCASSLGQQQETQYFGPGTRLLVL.

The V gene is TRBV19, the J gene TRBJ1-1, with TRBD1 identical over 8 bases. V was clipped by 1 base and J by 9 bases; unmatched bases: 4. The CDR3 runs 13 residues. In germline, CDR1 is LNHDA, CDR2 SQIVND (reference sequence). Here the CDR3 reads CASSIAGTGQAFF. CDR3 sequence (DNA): TGTGCCAGTAGTATAGCGGGGACAGGTCAAGCTTTCTTT.

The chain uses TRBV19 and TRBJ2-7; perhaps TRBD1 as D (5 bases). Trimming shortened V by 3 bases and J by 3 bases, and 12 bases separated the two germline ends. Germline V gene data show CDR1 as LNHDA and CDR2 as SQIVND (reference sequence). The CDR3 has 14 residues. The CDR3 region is CASSMQGSDYEQYF. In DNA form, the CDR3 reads TGTGCCAGTAGTATGCAGGGAAGCGACTACGAGCAGTACTTC. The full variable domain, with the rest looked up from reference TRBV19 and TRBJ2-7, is DGGITQSPKYLFRKEGQNVTLSCEQNLNHDAMYWYRQDPGQGLRLIYYSQIVNDFQKGDIAEGYSVSREKKESFPLTVTSAQKNPTAFYLCASSMQGSDYEQYFGPGTRLTVT.

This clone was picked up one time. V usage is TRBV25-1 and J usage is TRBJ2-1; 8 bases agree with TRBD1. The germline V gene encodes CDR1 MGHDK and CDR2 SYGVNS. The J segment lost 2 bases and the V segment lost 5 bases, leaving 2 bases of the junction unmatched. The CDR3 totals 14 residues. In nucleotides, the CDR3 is TGTGCCAGCAGTTACAGGGGGACCTACAATGAGCAGTTCTTC. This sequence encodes CASSYRGTYNEQFF.

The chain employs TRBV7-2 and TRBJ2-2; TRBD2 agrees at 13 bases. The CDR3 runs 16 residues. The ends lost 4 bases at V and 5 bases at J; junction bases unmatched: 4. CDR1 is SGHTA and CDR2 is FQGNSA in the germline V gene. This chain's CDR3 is CASSSTSGRKTGELFF. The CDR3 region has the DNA TGTGCCAGCAGCTCGACTAGCGGGAGGAAAACCGGGGAGCTGTTTTTT.

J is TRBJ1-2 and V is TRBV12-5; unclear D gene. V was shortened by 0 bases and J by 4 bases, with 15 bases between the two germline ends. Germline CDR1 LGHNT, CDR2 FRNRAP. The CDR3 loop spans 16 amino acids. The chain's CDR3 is CASGLVLGTRPYGYTF. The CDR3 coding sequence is TGTGCTAGTGGTTTGGTACTAGGCACCAGGCCCTATGGCTACACCTTC.

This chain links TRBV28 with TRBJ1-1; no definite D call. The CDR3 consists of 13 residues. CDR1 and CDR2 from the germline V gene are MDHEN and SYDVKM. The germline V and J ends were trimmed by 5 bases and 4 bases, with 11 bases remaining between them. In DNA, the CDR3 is TGTGCCAGCAGTATTTTGACCGGCACTGAAGCTTTCTTT. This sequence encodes CASSILTGTEAFF.

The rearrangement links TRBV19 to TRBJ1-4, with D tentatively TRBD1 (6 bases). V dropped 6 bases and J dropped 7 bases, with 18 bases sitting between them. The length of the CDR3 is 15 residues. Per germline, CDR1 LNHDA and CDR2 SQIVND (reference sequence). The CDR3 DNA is TGTGCCAGTAGAACAGGGTCGGCAGGGACTGAAAAACTGTTTTTT. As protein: CASRTGSAGTEKLFF.

CDR3 nucleotide sequence: TGTGCCAGCAGTGATGGAAATCAGCCCCAGCATTTT. Protein sequence: CASSDGNQPQHF. The genes are TRBV25-1 and TRBJ1-5; unclear D gene. CDR3 length: 12 amino acids. V was shortened by 3 bases and J by 4 bases, with 4 bases between the two germline ends. Germline V lookup: CDR1 MGHDK, CDR2 SYGVNS.

This CDR3 is CAWRRPDRRDTGELFF. The CDR3 nucleotides are TGTGCCTGGAGGAGACCGGACAGGCGAGACACCGGGGAGCTGTTTTTT. V usage is TRBV30 and J usage is TRBJ2-2, with 7 positions matching TRBD1. The CDR3 runs to 16 residues. CDR1 is GTSNPN and CDR2 is SVGIG in the germline V gene (reference sequence). V lost 3 bases to trimming and J lost 3 bases; unmatched junction nucleotides: 10.